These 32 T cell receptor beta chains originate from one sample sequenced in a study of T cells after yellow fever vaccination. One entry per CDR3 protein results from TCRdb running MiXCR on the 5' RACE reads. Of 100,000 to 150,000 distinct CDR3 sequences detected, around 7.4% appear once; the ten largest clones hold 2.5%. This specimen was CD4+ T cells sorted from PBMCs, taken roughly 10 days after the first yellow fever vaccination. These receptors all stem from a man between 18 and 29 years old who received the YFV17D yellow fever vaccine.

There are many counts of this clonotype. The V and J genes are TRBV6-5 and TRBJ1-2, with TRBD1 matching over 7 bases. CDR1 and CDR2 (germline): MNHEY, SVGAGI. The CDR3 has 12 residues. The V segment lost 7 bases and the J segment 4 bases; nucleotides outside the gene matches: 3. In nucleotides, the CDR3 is TGTGCCAGCAAGGGACAGTCCTATGGCTACACCTTC. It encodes CASKGQSYGYTF.

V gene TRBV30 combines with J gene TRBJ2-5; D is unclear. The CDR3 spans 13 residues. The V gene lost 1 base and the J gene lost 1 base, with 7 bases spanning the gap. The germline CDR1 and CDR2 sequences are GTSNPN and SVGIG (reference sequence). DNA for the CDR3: TGTGCCTGGAGTGGCTCATTCCAAGAGACCCAGTACTTC. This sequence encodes CAWSGSFQETQYF.

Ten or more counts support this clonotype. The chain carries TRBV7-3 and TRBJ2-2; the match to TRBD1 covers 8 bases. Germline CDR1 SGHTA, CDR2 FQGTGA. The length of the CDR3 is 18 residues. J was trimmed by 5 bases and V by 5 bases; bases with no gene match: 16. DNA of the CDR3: TGTGCCAGCAGCCCGCACCTCACAAGGACAGGGCGGACCGGGGAGCTGTTTTTT. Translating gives CASSPHLTRTGRTGELFF.

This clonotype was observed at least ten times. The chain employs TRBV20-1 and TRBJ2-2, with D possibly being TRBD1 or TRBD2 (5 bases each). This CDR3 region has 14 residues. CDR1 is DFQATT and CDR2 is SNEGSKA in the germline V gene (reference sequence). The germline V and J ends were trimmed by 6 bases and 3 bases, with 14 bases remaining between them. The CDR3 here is CSAGDQPYTGELFF. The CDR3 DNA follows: TGCAGTGCCGGGGACCAGCCTTACACCGGGGAGCTGTTTTTT.

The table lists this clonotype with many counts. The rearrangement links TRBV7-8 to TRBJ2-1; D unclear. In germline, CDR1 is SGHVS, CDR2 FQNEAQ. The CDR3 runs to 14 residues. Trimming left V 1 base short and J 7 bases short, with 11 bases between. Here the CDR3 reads CASSLGAFRNEQFF. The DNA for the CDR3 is TGTGCCAGCAGCTTAGGGGCCTTTCGGAATGAGCAGTTCTTC. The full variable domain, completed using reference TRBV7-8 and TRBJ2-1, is GAGVSQSPRYKVAKRGQDVALRCDPISGHVSLFWYQQALGQGPEFLTYFQNEAQLDKSGLPSDRFFAERPEGSVSTLKIQRTQQEDSAVYLCASSLGAFRNEQFFGPGTRLTVL.

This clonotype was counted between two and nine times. In nucleotides, the CDR3 is TGCAGTGCTAGCAGGGCTGCCGGAAGCGTCTACGAGCAGTACTTC. Protein sequence: CSASRAAGSVYEQYF. The rearrangement links TRBV20-1 to TRBJ2-7; D may be TRBD1 (5 bases). This CDR3 is built from 15 residues. From germline, CDR1 is DFQATT and CDR2 SNEGSKA (reference sequence). With 3 bases removed from V and 3 bases from J, the gap between germline ends came to 18 bases.

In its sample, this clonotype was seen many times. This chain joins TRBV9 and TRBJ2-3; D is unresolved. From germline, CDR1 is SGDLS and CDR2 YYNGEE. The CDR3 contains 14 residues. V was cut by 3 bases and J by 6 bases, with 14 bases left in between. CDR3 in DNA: TGTGCCAGCAGCGCAATCGAATTTGGGGATACGCAGTATTTT. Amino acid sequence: CASSAIEFGDTQYF. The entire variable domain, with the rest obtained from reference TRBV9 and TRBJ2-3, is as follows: DSGVTQTPKHLITATGQRVTLRCSPRSGDLSVYWYQQSLDQGLQFLIQYYNGEERAKGNILERFSAQQFPDLHSELNLSSLELGDSALYFCASSAIEFGDTQYFGPGTRLTVL.

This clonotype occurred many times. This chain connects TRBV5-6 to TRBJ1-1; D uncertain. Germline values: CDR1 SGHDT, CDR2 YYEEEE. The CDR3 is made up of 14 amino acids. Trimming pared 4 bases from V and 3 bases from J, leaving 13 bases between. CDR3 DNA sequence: TGTGCCAGCAGCCTCATTCGGCAGGACACTGAAGCTTTCTTT. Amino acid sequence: CASSLIRQDTEAFF.

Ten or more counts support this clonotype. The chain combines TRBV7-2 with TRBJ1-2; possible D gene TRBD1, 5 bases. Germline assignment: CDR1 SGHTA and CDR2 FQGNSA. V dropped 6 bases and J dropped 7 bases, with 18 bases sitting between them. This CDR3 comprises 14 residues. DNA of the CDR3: TGTGCCAGCAGGCCAGGGCCGGGGTTTGGTGGCTACACCTTC. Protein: CASRPGPGFGGYTF.

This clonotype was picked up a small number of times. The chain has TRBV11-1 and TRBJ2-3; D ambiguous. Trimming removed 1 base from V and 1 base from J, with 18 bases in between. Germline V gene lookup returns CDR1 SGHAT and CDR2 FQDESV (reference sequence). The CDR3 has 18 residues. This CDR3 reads CASSLVFGQSARTDTQYF. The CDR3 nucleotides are TGTGCCAGCAGCTTAGTATTCGGGCAATCCGCCCGCACAGATACGCAGTATTTT.

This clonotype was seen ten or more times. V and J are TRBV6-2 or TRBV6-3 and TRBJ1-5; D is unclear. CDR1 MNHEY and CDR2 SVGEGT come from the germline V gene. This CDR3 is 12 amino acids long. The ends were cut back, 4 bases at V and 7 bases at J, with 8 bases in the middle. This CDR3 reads CASSWAFQPQHF. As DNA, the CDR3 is TGTGCCAGCAGTTGGGCTTTCCAGCCCCAGCATTTT.

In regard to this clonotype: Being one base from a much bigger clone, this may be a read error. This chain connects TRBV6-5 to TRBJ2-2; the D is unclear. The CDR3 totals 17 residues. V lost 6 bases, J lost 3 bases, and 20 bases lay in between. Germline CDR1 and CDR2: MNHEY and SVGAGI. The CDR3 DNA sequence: TGTGCCAGCAGCTACGGTTGTACAACCGTCGACACCGGGGAGCTGTTTTTT. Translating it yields CASSYGCTTVDTGELFF.

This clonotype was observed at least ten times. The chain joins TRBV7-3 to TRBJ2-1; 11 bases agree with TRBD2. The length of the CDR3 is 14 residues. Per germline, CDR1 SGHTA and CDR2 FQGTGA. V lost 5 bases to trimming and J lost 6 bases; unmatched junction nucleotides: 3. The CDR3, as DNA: TGTGCCAGCAGCCAAGGACTAGCGGGCAATGAGCAGTTCTTC. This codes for CASSQGLAGNEQFF. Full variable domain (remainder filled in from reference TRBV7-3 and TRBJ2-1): GAGVSQTPSNKVTEKGKYVELRCDPISGHTALYWYRQSLGQGPEFLIYFQGTGAADDSGLPNDRFFAVRPEGSVSTLKIQRTERGDSAVYLCASSQGLAGNEQFFGPGTRLTVL.

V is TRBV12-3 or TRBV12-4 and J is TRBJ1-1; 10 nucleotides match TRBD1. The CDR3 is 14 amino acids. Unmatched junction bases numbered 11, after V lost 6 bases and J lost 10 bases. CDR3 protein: CASRPGTGDGRAFF. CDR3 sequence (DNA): TGTGCCAGCAGACCCGGGACAGGGGATGGTAGAGCTTTCTTT.

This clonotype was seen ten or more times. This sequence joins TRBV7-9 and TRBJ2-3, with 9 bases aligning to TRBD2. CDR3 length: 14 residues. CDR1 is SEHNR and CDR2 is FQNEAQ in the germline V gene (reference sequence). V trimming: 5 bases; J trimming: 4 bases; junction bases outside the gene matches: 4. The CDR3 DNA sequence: TGTGCCAGCAGCGCTAGCGGGGCTCCAGATACGCAGTATTTT. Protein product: CASSASGAPDTQYF.

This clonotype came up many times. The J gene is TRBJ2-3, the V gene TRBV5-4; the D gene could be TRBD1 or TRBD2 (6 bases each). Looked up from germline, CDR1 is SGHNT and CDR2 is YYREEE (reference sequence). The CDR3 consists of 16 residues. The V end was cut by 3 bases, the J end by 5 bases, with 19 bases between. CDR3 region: CASSWPLVGGGDTQYF. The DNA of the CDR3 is TGTGCCAGCAGCTGGCCCTTAGTCGGGGGCGGAGATACGCAGTATTTT.

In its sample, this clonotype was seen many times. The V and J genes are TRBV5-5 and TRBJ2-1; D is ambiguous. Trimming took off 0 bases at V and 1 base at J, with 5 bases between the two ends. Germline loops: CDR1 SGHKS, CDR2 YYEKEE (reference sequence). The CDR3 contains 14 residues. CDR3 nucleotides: TGTGCCAGCAGCTTGGGAGAGTCCTACAATGAGCAGTTCTTC. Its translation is CASSLGESYNEQFF.

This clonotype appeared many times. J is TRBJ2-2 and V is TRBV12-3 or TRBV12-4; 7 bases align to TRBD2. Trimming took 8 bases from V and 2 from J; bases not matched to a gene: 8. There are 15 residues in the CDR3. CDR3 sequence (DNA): TGTGCCAGCGCGAAGGCGGGGGTCAACACCGGGGAGCTGTTTTTT. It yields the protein CASAKAGVNTGELFF.

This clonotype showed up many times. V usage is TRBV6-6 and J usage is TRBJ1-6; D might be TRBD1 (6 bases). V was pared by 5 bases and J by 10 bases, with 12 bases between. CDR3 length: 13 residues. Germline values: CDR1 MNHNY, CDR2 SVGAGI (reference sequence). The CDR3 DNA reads TGTGCCAGCAGTACGACAGGTATCTCACCCCTCCACTTT. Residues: CASSTTGISPLHF.

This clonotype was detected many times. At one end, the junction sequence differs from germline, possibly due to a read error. CDR3 residues: CASSSGTGLNRPQHF. The CDR3 bases are TGTGCCAGCAGTTCAGGGACAGGGCTAAATCGGCCCCAGCATTTT. The rearrangement links TRBV27 to TRBJ1-5; 9 positions match TRBD1. The CDR3 is made up of 15 amino acids. CDR1 is MNHEY and CDR2 is SMNVEV in the germline V gene (reference sequence).

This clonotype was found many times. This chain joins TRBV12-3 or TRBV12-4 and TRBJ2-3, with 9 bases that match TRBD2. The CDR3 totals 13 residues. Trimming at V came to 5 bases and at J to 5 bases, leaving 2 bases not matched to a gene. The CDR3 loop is CASSASGVDTQYF. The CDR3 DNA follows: TGTGCCAGCAGTGCTAGCGGGGTAGATACGCAGTATTTT.

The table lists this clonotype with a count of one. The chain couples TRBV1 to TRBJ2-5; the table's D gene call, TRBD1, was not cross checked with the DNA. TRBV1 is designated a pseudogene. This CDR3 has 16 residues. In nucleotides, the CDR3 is TGCGCCAGCAGCGGAGAGGGGGACTGGCAACAAGAGACCCAGTACTTC. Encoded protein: CASSGEGDWQQETQYF.

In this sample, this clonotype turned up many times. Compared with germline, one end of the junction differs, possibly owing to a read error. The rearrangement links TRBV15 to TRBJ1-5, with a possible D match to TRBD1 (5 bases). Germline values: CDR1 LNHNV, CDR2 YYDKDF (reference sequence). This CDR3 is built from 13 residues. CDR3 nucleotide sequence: TGTGCCACAGCTGGGACTAGCGATCAGCCCCAGCATTTT. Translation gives CATAGTSDQPQHF. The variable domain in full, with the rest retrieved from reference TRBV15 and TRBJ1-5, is DAMVIQNPRYQVTQFGKPVTLSCSQTLNHNVMYWYQQKSSQAPKLLFHYYDKDFNNEADTPDNFQSRRPNTSFCFLDIRSPGLGDTAMYLCATAGTSDQPQHFGDGTRLSIL.

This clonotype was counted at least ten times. The CDR3 sequence is CSARPTGLDTQYF. The DNA of the CDR3 is TGCAGTGCTAGACCGACAGGTTTAGATACGCAGTATTTT. V gene TRBV20-1 combines with J gene TRBJ2-3; possibly TRBD1 for D (6 bases). The CDR3 is 13 amino acids. V gave up 2 bases and J gave up 5 bases, with 11 bases separating them. Looked up from germline, CDR1 is DFQATT and CDR2 is SNEGSKA (reference sequence).

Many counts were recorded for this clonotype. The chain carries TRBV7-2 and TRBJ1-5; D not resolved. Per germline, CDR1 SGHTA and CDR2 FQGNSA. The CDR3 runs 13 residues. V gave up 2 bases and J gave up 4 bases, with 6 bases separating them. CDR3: CASSLQENQPQHF. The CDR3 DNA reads TGTGCCAGCAGCTTACAGGAGAATCAGCCCCAGCATTTT.

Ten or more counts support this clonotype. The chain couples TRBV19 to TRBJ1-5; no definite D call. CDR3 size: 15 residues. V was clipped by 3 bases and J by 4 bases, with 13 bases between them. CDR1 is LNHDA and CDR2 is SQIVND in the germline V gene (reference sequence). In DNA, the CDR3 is TGTGCCAGTAGTATGGTGGGAGATGCTAATCAGCCCCAGCATTTT. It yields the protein CASSMVGDANQPQHF.

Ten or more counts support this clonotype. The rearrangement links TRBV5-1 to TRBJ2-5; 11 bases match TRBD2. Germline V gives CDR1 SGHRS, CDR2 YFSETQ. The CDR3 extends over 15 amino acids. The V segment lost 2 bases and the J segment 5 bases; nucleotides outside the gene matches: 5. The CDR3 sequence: CASSFSGGALETQYF. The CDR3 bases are TGCGCCAGCAGCTTTAGCGGGGGGGCCCTTGAGACCCAGTACTTC.

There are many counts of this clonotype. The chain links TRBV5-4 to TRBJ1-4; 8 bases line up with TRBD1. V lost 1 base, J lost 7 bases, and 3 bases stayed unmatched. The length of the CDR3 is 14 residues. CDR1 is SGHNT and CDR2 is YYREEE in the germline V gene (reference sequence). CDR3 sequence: CASSLQGAVEKLFF. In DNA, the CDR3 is TGTGCCAGCAGCTTGCAGGGGGCGGTTGAAAAACTGTTTTTT.

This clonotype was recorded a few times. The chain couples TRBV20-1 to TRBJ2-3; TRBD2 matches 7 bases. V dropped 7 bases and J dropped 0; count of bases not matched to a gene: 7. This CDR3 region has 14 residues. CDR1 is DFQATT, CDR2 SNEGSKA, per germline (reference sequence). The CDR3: CSVSGPGSTDTQYF. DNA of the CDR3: TGCAGTGTTAGCGGGCCCGGTAGCACAGATACGCAGTATTTT.

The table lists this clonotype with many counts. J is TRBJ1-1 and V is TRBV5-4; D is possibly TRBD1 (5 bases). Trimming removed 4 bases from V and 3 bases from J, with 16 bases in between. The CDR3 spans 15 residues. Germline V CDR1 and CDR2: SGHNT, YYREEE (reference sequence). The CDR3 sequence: CASSPRVRDDTEAFF. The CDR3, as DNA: TGTGCCAGCAGCCCCCGCGTGAGGGACGACACTGAAGCTTTCTTT.

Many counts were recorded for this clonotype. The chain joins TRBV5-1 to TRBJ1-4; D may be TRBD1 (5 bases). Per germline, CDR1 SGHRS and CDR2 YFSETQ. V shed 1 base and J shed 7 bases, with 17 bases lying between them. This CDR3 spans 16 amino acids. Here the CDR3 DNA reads TGCGCCAGCAGCTTGTATCGGCGGGGCATTGGTGAAAAACTGTTTTTT. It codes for CASSLYRRGIGEKLFF.

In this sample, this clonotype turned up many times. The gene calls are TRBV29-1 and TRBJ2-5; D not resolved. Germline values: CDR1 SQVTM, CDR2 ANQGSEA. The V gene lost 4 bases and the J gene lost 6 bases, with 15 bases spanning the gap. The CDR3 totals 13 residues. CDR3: CSVAVSHLKTQYF. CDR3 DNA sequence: TGCAGCGTTGCAGTCTCCCATCTAAAGACCCAGTACTTC.